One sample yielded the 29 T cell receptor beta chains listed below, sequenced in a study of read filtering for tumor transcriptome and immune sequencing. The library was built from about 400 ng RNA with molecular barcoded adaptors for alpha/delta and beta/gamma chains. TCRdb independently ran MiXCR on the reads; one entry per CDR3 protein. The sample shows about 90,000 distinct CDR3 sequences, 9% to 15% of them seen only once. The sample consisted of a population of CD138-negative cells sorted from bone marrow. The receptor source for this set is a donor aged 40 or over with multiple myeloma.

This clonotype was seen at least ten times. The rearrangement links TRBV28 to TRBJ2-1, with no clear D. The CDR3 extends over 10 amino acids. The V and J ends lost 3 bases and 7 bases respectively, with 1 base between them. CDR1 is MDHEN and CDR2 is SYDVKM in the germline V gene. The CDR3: CASSLNEQFF. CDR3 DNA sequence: TGTGCCAGCAGTTTGAATGAGCAGTTCTTC. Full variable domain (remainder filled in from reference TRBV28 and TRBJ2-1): DVKVTQSSRYLVKRTGEKVFLECVQDMDHENMFWYRQDPGLGLRLIYFSYDVKMKEKGDIPEGYSVSREKKERFSLILESASTNQTSMYLCASSLNEQFFGPGTRLTVL.

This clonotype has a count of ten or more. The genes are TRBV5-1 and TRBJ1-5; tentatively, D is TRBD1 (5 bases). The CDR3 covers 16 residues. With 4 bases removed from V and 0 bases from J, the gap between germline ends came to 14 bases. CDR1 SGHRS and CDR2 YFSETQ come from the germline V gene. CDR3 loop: CASSPGTDYSNQPQHF. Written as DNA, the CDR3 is TGCGCCAGCAGCCCGGGGACGGACTATAGCAATCAGCCCCAGCATTTT.

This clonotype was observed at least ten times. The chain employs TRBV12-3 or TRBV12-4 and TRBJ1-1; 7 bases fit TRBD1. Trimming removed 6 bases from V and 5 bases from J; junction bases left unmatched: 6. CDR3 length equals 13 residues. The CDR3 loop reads CASRVTGRTEAFF. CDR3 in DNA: TGTGCCAGCAGGGTGACAGGGCGGACTGAAGCTTTCTTT.

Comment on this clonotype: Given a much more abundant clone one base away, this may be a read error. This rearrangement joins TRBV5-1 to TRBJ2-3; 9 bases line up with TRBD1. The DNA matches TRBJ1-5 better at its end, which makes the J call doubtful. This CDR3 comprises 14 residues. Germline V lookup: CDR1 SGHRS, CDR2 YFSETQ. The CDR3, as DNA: TGCGCCAGCAGTCGGGACAGGGAGTGGGATACGCAGCATTTT. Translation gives CASSRDREWDTQHF.

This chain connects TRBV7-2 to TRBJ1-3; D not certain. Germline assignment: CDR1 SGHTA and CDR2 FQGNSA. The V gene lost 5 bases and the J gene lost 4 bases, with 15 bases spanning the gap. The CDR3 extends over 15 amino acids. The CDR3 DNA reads TGTGCCAGCAGCCAGGACCCCCAATTCGGAAACACCATATATTTT. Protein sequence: CASSQDPQFGNTIYF.

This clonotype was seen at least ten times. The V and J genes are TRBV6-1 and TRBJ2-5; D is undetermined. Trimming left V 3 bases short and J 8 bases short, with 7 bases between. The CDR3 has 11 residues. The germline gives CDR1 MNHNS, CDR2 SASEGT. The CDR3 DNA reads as TGTGCCAGCAGTGAGAGAGAAACCCAGTACTTC. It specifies CASSERETQYF.

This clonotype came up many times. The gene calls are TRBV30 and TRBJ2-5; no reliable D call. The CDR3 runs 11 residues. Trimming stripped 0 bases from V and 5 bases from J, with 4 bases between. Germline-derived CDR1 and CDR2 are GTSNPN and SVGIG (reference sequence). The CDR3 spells CAWSVKETQYF. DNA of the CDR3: TGTGCCTGGAGTGTGAAGGAGACCCAGTACTTC.

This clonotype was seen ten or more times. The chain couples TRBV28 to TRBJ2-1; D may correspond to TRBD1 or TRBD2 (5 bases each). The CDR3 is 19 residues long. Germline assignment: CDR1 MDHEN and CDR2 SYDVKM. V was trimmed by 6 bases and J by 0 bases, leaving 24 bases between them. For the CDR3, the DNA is TGTGCCAGCAGAGACTTAAAGACTGGGACGGCCAGCTCCTACAATGAGCAGTTCTTC. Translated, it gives CASRDLKTGTASSYNEQFF.

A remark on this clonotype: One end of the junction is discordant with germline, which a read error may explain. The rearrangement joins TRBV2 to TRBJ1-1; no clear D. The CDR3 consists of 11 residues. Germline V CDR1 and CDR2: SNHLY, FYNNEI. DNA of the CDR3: TGTGCCAGCAGGGGGAACTCTGAAGCTTTCTTT. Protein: CASRGNSEAFF.

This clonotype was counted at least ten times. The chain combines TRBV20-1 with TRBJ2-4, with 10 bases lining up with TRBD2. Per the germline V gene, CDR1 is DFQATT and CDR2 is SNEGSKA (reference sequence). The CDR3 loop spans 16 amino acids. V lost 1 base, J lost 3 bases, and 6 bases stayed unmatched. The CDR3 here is CSARAPQREGKNIQYF. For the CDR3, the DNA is TGCAGTGCTAGAGCCCCCCAGCGGGAGGGCAAAAACATTCAGTACTTC.

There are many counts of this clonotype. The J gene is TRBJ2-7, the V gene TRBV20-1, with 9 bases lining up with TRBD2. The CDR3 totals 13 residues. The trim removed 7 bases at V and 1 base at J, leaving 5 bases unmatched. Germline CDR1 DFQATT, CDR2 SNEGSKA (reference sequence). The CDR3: CSGQRGDSYEQYF. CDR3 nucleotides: TGCAGTGGTCAGCGGGGGGATTCCTACGAGCAGTACTTC.

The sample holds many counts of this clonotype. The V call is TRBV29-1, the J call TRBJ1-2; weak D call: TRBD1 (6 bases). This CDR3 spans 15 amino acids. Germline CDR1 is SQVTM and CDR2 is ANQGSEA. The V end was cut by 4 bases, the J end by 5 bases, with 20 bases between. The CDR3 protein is CSVGWGGLSGYGYTF. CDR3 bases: TGCAGCGTTGGGTGGGGGGGCCTCTCGGGGTATGGCTACACCTTC.

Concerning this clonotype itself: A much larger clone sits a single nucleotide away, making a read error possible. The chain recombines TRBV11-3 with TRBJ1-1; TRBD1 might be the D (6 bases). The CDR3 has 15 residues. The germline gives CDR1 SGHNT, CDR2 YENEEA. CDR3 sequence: CASSILQGRNAEAFF. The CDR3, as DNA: TGTGCCAGCAGCATCCTACAGGGCCGGAACGCTGAAGCTTTCTTT.

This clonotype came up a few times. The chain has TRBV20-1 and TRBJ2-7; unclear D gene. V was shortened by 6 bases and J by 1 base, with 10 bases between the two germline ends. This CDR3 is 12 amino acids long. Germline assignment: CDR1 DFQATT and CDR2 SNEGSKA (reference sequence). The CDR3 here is CSAAPRSYEQYF. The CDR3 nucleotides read TGCAGTGCCGCACCTCGTTCCTACGAGCAGTACTTC.

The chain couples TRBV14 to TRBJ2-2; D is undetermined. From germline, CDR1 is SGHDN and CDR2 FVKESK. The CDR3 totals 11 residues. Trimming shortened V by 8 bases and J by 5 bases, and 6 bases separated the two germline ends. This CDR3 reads CASPWTGELFF. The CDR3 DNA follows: TGTGCCAGCCCTTGGACCGGGGAGCTGTTTTTT. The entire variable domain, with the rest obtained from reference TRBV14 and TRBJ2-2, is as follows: EAGVTQFPSHSVIEKGQTVTLRCDPISGHDNLYWYRRVMGKEIKFLLHFVKESKQDESGMPNNRFLAERTGGTYSTLKVQPAELEDSGVYFCASPWTGELFFGEGSRLTVL.

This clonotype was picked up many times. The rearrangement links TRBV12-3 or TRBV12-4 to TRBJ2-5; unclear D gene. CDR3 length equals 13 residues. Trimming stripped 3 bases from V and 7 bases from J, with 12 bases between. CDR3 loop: CASSFGESGTQYF. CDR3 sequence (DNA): TGTGCCAGCAGTTTTGGGGAATCCGGGACCCAGTACTTC.

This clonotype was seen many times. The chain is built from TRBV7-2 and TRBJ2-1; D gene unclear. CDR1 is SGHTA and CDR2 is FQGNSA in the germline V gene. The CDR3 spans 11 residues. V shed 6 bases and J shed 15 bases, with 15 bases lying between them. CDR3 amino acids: CASSSGPQWFF. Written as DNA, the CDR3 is TGTGCCAGCAGTTCCGGCCCCCAATGGTTCTTC. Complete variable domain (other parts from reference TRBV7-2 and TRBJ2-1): GAGVSQSPSNKVTEKGKDVELRCDPISGHTALYWYRQSLGQGLEFLIYFQGNSAPDKSGLPSDRFSAERTGGSVSTLTIQRTQQEDSAVYLCASSSGPQWFFGPGTRLTVL.

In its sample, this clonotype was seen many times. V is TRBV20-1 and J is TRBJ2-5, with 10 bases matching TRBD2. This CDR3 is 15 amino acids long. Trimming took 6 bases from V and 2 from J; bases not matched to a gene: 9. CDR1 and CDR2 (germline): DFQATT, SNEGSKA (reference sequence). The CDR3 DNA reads TGCAGTGCCGACCCACTAGCGGGAAGTCAAGAGACCCAGTACTTC. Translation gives CSADPLAGSQETQYF.

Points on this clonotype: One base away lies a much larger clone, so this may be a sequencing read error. DNA of the CDR3: TGCAGTGCTAGCGGTGGGGGGGCTTCTGGGACCAACGTCCTGACTTTC. This gives the protein CSASGGGASGTNVLTF. The chain combines TRBV20-1 with TRBJ2-6; possibly TRBD2 for D (7 bases). This CDR3 is 16 amino acids long. CDR1 is DFQATT, CDR2 SNEGSKA, per germline (reference sequence).

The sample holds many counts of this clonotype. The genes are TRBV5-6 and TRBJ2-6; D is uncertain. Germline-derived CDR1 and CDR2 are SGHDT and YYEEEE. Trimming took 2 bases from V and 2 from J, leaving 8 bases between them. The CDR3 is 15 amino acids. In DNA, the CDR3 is TGTGCCAGCAGCTTTGACCAGACTGGGGCCAACGTCCTGACTTTC. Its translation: CASSFDQTGANVLTF.

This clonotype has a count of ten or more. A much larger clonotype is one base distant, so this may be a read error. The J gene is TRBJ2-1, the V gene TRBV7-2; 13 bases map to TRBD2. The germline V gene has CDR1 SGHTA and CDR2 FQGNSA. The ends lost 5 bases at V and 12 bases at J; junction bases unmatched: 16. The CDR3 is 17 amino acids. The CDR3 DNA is TGTGCCAGCAGCATACCGGGACTAGCGGGACTGGGGGCTGGGCAGTTCTTC. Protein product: CASSIPGLAGLGAGQFF.

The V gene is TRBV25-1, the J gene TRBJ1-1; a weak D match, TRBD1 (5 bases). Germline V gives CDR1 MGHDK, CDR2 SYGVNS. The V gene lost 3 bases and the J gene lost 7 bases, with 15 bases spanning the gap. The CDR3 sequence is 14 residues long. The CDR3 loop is CASSDPGALDEAFF. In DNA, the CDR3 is TGTGCCAGCAGTGACCCCGGGGCACTGGATGAAGCTTTCTTT.

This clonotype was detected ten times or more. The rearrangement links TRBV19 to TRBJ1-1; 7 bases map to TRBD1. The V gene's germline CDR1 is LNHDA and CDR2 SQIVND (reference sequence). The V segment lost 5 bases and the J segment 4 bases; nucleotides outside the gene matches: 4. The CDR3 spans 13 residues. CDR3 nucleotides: TGTGCCAGTAGTGGTTCAGGGGGCACTGAAGCTTTCTTT. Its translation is CASSGSGGTEAFF.

DNA for the CDR3: TGCAGCGGCATACCGAGGGGCAAAAACATTCAGTACTTC. It encodes CSGIPRGKNIQYF. V is TRBV29-1 and J is TRBJ2-4; D tentatively reads TRBD1 or TRBD2 (5 bases each). V was pared by 7 bases and J by 3 bases, with 13 bases between. The CDR3 is made up of 13 amino acids. Germline values: CDR1 SQVTM, CDR2 ANQGSEA. Based on the CDR3 plus reference TRBV29-1 and TRBJ2-4, the full variable domain is SAVISQKPSRDICQRGTSLTIQCQVDSQVTMMFWYRQQPGQSLTLIATANQGSEATYESGFVIDKFPISRPNLTFSTLTVSNMSPEDSSIYLCSGIPRGKNIQYFGAGTRLSVL.

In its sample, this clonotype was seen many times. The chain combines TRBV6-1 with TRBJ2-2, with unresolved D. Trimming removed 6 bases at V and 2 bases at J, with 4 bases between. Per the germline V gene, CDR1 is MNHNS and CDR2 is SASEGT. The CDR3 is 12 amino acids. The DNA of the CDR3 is TGTGCCAGCAGGGCTAACACCGGGGAGCTGTTTTTT. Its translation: CASRANTGELFF.

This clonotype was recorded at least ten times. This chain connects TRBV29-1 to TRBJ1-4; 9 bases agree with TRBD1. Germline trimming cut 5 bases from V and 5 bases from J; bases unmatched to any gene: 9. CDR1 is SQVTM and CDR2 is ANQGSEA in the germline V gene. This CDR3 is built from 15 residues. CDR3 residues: CSVSPRTGENEKLFF. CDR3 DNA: TGCAGCGTTTCACCGCGGACAGGGGAAAATGAAAAACTGTTTTTT.

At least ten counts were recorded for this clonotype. The CDR3, as DNA: TGTGCCAGCAGCTTTACTAGATCCTACGAGCAGTACTTC. It translates to CASSFTRSYEQYF. The rearrangement joins TRBV11-2 to TRBJ2-7, with D tentatively TRBD2 (5 bases). Germline V gives CDR1 SGHAT, CDR2 FQNNGV. Trimming took off 3 bases at V and 1 base at J, with 7 bases between the two ends. The CDR3 has 13 residues.

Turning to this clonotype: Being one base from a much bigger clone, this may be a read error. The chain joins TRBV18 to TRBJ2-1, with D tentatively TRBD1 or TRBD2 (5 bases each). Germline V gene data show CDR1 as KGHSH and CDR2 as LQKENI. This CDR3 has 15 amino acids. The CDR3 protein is CASSPRDGGYNEQSF. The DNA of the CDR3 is TGTGCCAGCTCACCTAGGGACGGCGGCTACAATGAGCAGTCCTTC.

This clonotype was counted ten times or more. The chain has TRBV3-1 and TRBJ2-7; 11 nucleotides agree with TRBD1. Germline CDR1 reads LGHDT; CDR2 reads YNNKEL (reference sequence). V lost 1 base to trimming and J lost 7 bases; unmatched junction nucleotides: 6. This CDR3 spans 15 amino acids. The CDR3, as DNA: TGTGCCAGCAGCCAAGCGGACAGGGGGCCGAGGGAGCAGTACTTC. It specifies CASSQADRGPREQYF.